This T cell receptor beta chain was documented in a study of T cells in Graves' hyperthyroidism and ophthalmopathy. Diagnosis relied on clinical symptoms, serum thyroxine and TRAb, thyroid ultrasound and orbital computed tomography. RNA transcripts yielded amplified TCR beta CDR3 regions. The HTBI primer set drove a first-round RT-PCR of the TCR CDR3. TCRdb re-called the multiplex PCR reads through MiXCR, storing one row per CDR3 protein. Of some 570,000 distinct CDR3 sequences listed, 14% are singletons. This CDR3 region has 16 residues. Trimming pared 4 bases from V and 6 bases from J, leaving 17 bases between. Per germline, CDR1 SGHRS and CDR2 YFSETQ.

The clonotype originates from a woman aged 18-29 years with Graves' ophthalmopathy. Sequencing used blood. The rearrangement uses TRBV5-1 and TRBJ1-6; TRBD1 is a possible D gene (6 bases). CDR3 in amino acids: CASSPSVDRSNSPLHF. The CDR3 bases are TGCGCCAGCAGCCCTTCCGTCGACAGGAGTAATTCACCCCTCCACTTT.